The table lists the clone carrying this T cell receptor (beta chain) with a few counts. This sample is drawn from a study of identical twins. TCRdb re-called the 5' RACE reads with MiXCR, one entry per CDR3 protein. Of hundreds of thousands of distinct CDR3 sequences in the sample, 5.5% to 7.5% were seen once. Germline CDR1 reads LNHDA; CDR2 reads SQIVND (reference sequence). This CDR3 has 16 residues. Trimming pared 6 bases from V and 5 bases from J, leaving 22 bases between. This receptor was identified in a man aged 18 to 29 in good health. V and J are TRBV19 and TRBJ1-2; a possible D gene is TRBD1 (6 bases). Specimen: naive T cells sorted from blood. Written as DNA, the CDR3 is TGTGCCAGTAGCCGGGACGGGGGGCCCCTCGGATATGGCTACACCTTC. Encoded protein: CASSRDGGPLGYGYTF.